This T cell receptor (beta chain) was sequenced for a study of blood T cell repertoires in COVID-19. Study in general: Acute-phase and convalescent COVID-19 samples originated in the United States, Italy and Spain. PBMCs, B-cell-depleted T cells, or T cells were the source of the cDNA or gDNA that made up the material.

There are 14 residues in the CDR3. CDR1 is SNHLY and CDR2 is FYNNEI in the germline V gene. Trimming removed 6 bases from V and 2 bases from J; junction bases left unmatched: 2. Original processing notes: The assay estimated nucleated cells by amplifying reference gene primers. The protocol was immunoSEQ multiplex PCR, while the TCRdb copy is restricted to in-frame clones and leaves out a portion. The V and J calls and clone size are taken from that table; D and trimming were inferred from the DNA. Among about 89,000 clones listed, more than 80% were seen once. The chain links TRBV2 to TRBJ2-3; TRBD2 matches at 10 bases. Input material: peripheral blood. This TCR was recovered from an elderly woman with acute or convalescent COVID-19. CDR3 DNA: TGTGCCAGCAGCGGACTAGCGGACACAGATACGCAGTATTTT. Its protein is CASSGLADTDTQYF.